This T cell receptor (beta chain) was recovered during a study of T cell repertoires in cytomegalovirus infection. As for the study in general: The authors relied on CMV epitopes, both recently identified HLA-C-restricted and well-studied HLA-B-restricted. Through public TCR beta signatures, both CMV infection and matching HLA type were indicated.

General observations from the study: The study found HLA-C-restricted CMV-specific TCR beta clonotypes dominating the ex vivo response.

Concerning this clonotype itself: Its specificity is unknown.

Using its own MiXCR run on the reads, TCRdb lists one record per CDR3 protein. The data hold approximately 990,000 distinct CDR3 sequences, with around 30% observed a single time. Germline V gives CDR1 SNHLY, CDR2 FYNNEI. The CDR3 is made up of 16 amino acids. Between the trimmed V and J ends, which lost 2 bases and 0 bases, there was a span of 8 bases. The chain combines TRBV2 with TRBJ1-6; unclear D gene. This material consisted of cultured CD8+ T cells from PBMCs, taken from culture after CMV antigen stimulation. The clonotype was recovered from a human donor in good health (CMV status not recorded). Some clones in this sample may be carry-over from other donors' samples. The CDR3 nucleotides read TGTGCCAGCAGTGAACTCTCGAGCTCCTATAATTCACCCCTCCACTTT. Amino acids: CASSELSSSYNSPLHF. The full variable domain, completed using reference TRBV2 and TRBJ1-6, is EPEVTQTPSHQVTQMGQEVILRCVPISNHLYFYWYRQILGQKVEFLVSFYNNEISEKSEIFDDQFSVERPDGSNFTLKIRSTKLEDSAMYFCASSELSSSYNSPLHFGNGTRLTVT.